The clone carrying this T cell receptor (beta chain) is judged medium-sized. Its cognate antigen is unknown. The V and J ends lost 0 bases and 4 bases respectively, with 7 bases between them. This CDR3 comprises 14 residues. The germline V gene encodes CDR1 SGHVS and CDR2 FQNEAQ. These data are taken from a study of T-cell reconstitution after alpha-beta-depleted transplantation in children. General study findings and limits: Surviving recipient T cells and thymic progenitors produced the high day-60 TCRbeta diversity seen in some patients. T-cell counts and diversity were attributed mostly to newly produced T cells one year after transplant.

Unique molecular identifiers were incorporated when the TCRbeta library was constructed. TCRdb called the PCR reads again in MiXCR, with one record for every CDR3 protein. The sample lists roughly 100,000 distinct CDR3 sequences; about 6% were seen once. This chain connects TRBV7-8 to TRBJ1-5, with D unclear. The sequences come from PBMCs, mostly from graft donor cells, collected 60 days after TCRalphabeta/CD19-depleted stem cell transplant. The receptor comes from a female patient younger than 10 who had a stem cell transplant for Fanconi anemia, so the T cells may come from the graft donor. CDR3 residues: CASSLAGMNQPQHF. CDR3 bases: TGTGCCAGCAGCTTAGCCGGGATGAATCAGCCCCAGCATTTT. The full variable domain, rest sourced from reference TRBV7-8 and TRBJ1-5, is GAGVSQSPRYKVAKRGQDVALRCDPISGHVSLFWYQQALGQGPEFLTYFQNEAQLDKSGLPSDRFFAERPEGSVSTLKIQRTQQEDSAVYLCASSLAGMNQPQHFGDGTRLSIL.